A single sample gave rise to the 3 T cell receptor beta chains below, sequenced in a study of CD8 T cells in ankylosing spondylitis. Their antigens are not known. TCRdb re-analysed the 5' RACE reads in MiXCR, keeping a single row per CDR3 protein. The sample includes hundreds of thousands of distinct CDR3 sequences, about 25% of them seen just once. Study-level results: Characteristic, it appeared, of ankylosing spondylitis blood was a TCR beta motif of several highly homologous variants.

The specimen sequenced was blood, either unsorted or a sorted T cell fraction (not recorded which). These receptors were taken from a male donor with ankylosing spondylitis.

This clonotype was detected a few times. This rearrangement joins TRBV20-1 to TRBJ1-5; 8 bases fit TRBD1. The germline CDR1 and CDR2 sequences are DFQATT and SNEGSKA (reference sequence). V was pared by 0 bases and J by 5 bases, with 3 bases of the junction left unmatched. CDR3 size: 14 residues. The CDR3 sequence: CSARDRTGHQPQHF. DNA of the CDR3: TGCAGTGCTAGAGATCGGACAGGGCATCAGCCCCAGCATTTT.

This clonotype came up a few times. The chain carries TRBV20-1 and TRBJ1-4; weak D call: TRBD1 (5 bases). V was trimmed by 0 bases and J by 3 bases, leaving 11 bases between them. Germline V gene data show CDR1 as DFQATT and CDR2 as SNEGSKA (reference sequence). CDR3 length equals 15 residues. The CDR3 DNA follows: TGCAGTGCTAGAGATCCAGGGATGGCTAATGAAAAACTGTTTTTT. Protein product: CSARDPGMANEKLFF.

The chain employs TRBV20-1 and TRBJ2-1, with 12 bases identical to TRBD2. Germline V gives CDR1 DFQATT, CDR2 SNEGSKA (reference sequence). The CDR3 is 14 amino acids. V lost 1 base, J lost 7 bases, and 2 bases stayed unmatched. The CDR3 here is CSARGTSGRNEQFF. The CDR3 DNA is TGCAGTGCTAGAGGCACTAGCGGGAGGAATGAGCAGTTCTTC.